Detailed here is one T cell receptor (beta chain). What it recognizes is unknown. The sample is drawn from a study of cytomegalovirus exposure and HLA in healthy donors. As for the study in general: The same platform used for the 500 to 850 first-cohort repertoires was also used for the approximately 120 validation repertoires, as a later analysis reported.

From the 120-subject validation cohort, which was separate from the roughly 620-subject first cohort, the donors were drawn. The method was immunoSEQ multiplex PCR; TCRdb's version includes in-frame clones alone and lacks a portion of them. Among 150,000 to 200,000 clones listed, 85% to 90% were seen once. The CDR3 loop spans 15 amino acids. The germline V gene has CDR1 MNHNS and CDR2 SASEGT. With V trimmed by 1 base and J by 6 bases, 3 bases remained unmatched. Study-wide results and limits: The TCR clusters that emerged in the first cohort tended, a later analysis found, to co-occur in the 120 or so validation repertoires.

Sequences were obtained from PBMCs. The TCR sequence derives from a man aged 18 to 29 in good health and CMV-seropositive. The chain combines TRBV6-1 with TRBJ1-5; 10 bases line up with TRBD1. The CDR3 region is CASSEDDRGLQPQHF. Written as DNA, the CDR3 is TGTGCCAGCAGTGAAGACGACAGGGGGCTTCAGCCCCAGCATTTT.